The 7 T cell receptor beta chains presented below share a single source sample, sequenced in a study of control samples from healthy donors and cancer patients. Method: immunoSEQ multiplex PCR; TCRdb's copy keeps in-frame clones and lacks some. The repertoire holds roughly 88,000 clones, 75% to 95% seen once, with 17% in the top ten. The sample taken for sequencing was blood. Receptors originate from a man aged 45-65 years in good health.

This sequence joins TRBV29-1 and TRBJ1-1; D gene unclear. V lost 4 bases to trimming and J lost 1 base, with 13 bases between them. Germline V gene lookup returns CDR1 SQVTM and CDR2 ANQGSEA. CDR3 length equals 14 residues. CDR3 protein: CSVVEDQANTEAFF. The CDR3 DNA is TGCAGCGTTGTTGAGGATCAGGCGAACACTGAAGCTTTCTTT.

This chain connects TRBV3-1 (or the pseudogene TRBV3-2) to TRBJ1-3; D unresolved. The CDR3 sequence is 16 residues long. The germline gives CDR1 LGHDT, CDR2 YNNKEL (reference sequence). V lost 4 bases and J lost 0, with 13 bases in between. Here the CDR3 reads CASSPHSSVSGNTIYF. As DNA, the CDR3 is TGTGCCAGCAGCCCCCACAGTAGCGTCTCTGGAAACACCATATATTTT.

The chain couples TRBV9 to TRBJ1-3; no firm D call. Trimming stripped 0 bases from V and 4 bases from J, with 5 bases between. Germline V gives CDR1 SGDLS, CDR2 YYNGEE. The CDR3 spans 13 residues. The CDR3 reads CASSVGSGNTIYF. CDR3 in DNA: TGTGCCAGCAGCGTAGGGTCCGGAAACACCATATATTTT.

This chain uses TRBV30 with TRBJ2-7; D uncertain. There are 11 residues in the CDR3. V was trimmed by 2 bases and J by 0 bases, leaving 2 bases between them. CDR1 is GTSNPN and CDR2 is SVGIG in the germline V gene (reference sequence). The CDR3, as DNA: TGTGCCTGGAGTAGCTCCTACGAGCAGTACTTC. As protein: CAWSSSYEQYF.

V usage is TRBV10-1 and J usage is TRBJ2-2; weak D call: TRBD2 (6 bases). V gave up 2 bases and J gave up 5 bases, with 15 bases separating them. This CDR3 has 16 residues. Germline V gene data show CDR1 as WNHNN and CDR2 as SYGVQD (reference sequence). The CDR3 DNA reads TGCGCCAGCAGTGAGGACAGATGGGGGAGGACCGGGGAGCTGTTTTTT. Translated, it gives CASSEDRWGRTGELFF.

V usage is TRBV27 and J usage is TRBJ1-2; D may be TRBD1 (5 bases). The V gene's germline CDR1 is MNHEY and CDR2 SMNVEV (reference sequence). The V end lost 4 bases, the J end lost 3 bases, and 15 bases lay between the germline ends. The length of the CDR3 is 15 residues. The CDR3 is CASSSMTGTDYGYTF. The CDR3 nucleotides are TGTGCCAGCAGTTCGATGACCGGGACGGACTATGGCTACACCTTC.

The rearrangement joins TRBV30 to TRBJ1-2, with D unclear. The CDR3 sequence is 12 residues long. Trimming removed 4 bases from V and 5 bases from J, with 11 bases in between. CDR1 and CDR2 from the germline V gene are GTSNPN and SVGIG (reference sequence). CDR3 DNA: TGTGCCTGGACGTCGACGGTTTATGGCTACACCTTC. This encodes CAWTSTVYGYTF.